The present T cell receptor beta chain was sequenced within a study of radiation and T cells in renal cell carcinoma. Deletions cut 4 bases from V and 3 bases from J, with 10 bases between. CDR3 length equals 13 residues. Per germline, CDR1 ENHRY and CDR2 SYGVKD. Noted time point: blood 4 weeks post-SBRT, at nephrectomy. Treatment denoted: 15 Gy SBRT to primary tumor, nephrectomy 4 weeks later. This table comes from immunoSEQ multiplex PCR, and its TCRdb copy is limited to in-frame clones, with some not included. The data show over 85,000 clones, approximately 86% seen once. The chain joins TRBV10-3 to TRBJ2-7, with a possible D match to TRBD1 (6 bases). This TCR was recovered from a man between 50 and 59 years old with renal cell carcinoma. The starting material was blood, obtained from a patient whose treatment included radiotherapy and nephrectomy. CDR3 nucleotide sequence: TGTGCCATCAGTGTGGACAGCTACTACGAGCAGTACTTC. Encoded protein: CAISVDSYYEQYF.